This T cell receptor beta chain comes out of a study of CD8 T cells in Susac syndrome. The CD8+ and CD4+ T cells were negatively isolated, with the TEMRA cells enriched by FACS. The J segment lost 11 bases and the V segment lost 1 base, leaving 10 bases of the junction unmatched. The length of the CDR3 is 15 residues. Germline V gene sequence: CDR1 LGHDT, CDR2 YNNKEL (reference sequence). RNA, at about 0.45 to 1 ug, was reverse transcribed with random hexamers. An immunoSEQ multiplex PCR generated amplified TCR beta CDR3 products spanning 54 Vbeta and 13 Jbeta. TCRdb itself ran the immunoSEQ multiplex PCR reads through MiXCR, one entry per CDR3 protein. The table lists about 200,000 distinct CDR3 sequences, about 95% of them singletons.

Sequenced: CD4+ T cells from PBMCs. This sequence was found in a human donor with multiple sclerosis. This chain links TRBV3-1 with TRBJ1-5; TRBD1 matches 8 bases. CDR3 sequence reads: CASSQGDRGTVAQHF. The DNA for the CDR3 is TGTGCCAGCAGCCAAGGCGACAGGGGAACAGTGGCCCAGCATTTT.